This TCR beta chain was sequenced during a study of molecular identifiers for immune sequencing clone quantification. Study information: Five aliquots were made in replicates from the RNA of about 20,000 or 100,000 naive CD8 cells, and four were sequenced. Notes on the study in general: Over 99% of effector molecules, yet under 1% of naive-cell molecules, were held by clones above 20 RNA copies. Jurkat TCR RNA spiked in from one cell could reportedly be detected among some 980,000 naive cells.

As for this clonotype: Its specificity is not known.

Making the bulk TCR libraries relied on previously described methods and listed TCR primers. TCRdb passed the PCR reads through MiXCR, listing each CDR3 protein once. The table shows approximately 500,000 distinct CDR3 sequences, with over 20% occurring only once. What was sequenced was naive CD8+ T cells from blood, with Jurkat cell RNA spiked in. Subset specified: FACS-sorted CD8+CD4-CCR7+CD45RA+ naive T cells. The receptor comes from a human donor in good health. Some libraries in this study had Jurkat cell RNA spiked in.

CDR3 DNA sequence: TGTGCCAGTAAAACAGGGACGAACACTGAAGCTTTCTTT. This codes for CASKTGTNTEAFF. The V call is TRBV19, the J call TRBJ1-1, with D tentatively TRBD1 (6 bases). Germline V CDR1 and CDR2: LNHDA, SQIVND (reference sequence). V lost 7 bases, J lost 1 base, and 10 bases lay in between. The CDR3 length is 13 residues.